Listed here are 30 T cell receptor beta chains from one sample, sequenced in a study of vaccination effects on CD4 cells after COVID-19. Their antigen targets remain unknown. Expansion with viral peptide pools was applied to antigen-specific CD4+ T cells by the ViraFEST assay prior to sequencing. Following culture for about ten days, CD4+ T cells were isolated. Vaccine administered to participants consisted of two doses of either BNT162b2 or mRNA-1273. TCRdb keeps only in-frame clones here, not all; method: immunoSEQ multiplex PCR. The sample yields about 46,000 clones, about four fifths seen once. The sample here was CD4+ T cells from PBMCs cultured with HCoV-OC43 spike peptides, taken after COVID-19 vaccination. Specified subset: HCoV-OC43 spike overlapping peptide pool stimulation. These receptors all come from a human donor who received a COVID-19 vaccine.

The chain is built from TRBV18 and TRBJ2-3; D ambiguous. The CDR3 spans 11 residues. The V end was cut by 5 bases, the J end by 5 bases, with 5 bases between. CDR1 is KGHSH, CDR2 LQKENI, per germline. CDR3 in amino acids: CASSEQDTQYF. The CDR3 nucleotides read TGTGCCAGCTCAGAGCAAGATACGCAGTATTTT.

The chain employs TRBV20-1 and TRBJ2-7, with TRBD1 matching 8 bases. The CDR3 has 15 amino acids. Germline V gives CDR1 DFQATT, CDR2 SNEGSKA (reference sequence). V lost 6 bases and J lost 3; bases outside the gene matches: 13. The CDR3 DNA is TGCAGTGCGAGTCGAACCACAGGGGGAAGCTACGAGCAGTACTTC. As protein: CSASRTTGGSYEQYF.

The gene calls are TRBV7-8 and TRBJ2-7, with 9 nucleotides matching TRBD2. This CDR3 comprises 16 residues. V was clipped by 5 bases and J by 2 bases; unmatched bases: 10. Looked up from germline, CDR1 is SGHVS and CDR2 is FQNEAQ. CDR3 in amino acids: CASSPTLAGSPYEQYF. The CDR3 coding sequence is TGTGCCAGCAGCCCCACCCTAGCGGGAAGCCCCTACGAGCAGTACTTC. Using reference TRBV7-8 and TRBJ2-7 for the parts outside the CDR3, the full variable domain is GAGVSQSPRYKVAKRGQDVALRCDPISGHVSLFWYQQALGQGPEFLTYFQNEAQLDKSGLPSDRFFAERPEGSVSTLKIQRTQQEDSAVYLCASSPTLAGSPYEQYFGPGTRLTVT.

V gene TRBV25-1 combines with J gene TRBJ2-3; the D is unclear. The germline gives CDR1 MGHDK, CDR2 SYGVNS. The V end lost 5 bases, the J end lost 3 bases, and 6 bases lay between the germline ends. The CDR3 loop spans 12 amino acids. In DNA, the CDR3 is TGTGCCAGCAGTCCAGATACAGATACGCAGTATTTT. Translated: CASSPDTDTQYF.

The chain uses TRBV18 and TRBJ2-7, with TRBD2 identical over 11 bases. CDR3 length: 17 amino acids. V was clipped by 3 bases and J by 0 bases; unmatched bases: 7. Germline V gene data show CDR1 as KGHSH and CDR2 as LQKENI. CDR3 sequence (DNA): TGTGCCAGCTCACCCGGGGTAGCGGGGGGGCTCTCCTACGAGCAGTACTTC. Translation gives CASSPGVAGGLSYEQYF.

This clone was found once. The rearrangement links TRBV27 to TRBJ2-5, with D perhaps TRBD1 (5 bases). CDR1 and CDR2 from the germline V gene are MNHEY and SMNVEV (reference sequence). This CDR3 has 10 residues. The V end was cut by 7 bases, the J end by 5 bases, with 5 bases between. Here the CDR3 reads CASKGETQYF. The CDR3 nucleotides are TGTGCCAGCAAGGGGGAGACCCAGTACTTC.

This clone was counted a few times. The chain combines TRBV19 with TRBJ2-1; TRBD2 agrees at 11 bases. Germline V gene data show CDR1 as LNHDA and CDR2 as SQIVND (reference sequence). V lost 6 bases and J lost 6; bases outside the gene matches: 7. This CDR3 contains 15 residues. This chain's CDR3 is CASRTTSGGINEQFF. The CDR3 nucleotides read TGTGCCAGTAGAACAACTAGCGGGGGCATCAATGAGCAGTTCTTC.

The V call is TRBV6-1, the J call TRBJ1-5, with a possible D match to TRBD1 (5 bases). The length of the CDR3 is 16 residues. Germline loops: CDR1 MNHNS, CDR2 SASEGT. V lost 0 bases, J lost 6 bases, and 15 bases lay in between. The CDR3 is CASSEALLGVVQPQHF. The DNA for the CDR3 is TGTGCCAGCAGTGAAGCGCTTCTAGGGGTCGTTCAGCCCCAGCATTTT.

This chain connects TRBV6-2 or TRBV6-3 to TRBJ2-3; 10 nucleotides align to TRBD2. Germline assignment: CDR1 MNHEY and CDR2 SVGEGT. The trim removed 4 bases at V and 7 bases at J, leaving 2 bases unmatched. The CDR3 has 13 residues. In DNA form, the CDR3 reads TGTGCCAGCAGTTGGGGACTAGCGAATACGCAGTATTTT. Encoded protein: CASSWGLANTQYF.

This CDR3 reads CASSSGWGETQYF. As DNA, the CDR3 is TGCGCCAGCAGCTCGGGATGGGGAGAGACCCAGTACTTC. The chain is built from TRBV5-1 and TRBJ2-5; tentatively, D is TRBD2 (5 bases). CDR1 is SGHRS, CDR2 YFSETQ, per germline. This CDR3 has 13 amino acids. V lost 3 bases and J lost 4, with 10 bases in between.

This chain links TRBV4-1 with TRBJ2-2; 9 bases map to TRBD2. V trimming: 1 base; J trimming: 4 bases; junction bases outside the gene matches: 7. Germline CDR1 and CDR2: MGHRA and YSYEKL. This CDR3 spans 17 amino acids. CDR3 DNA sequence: TGCGCCAGCAGCCAAGGGGGGCTAGCGGGGACCACCGGGGAGCTGTTTTTT. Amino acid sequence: CASSQGGLAGTTGELFF.

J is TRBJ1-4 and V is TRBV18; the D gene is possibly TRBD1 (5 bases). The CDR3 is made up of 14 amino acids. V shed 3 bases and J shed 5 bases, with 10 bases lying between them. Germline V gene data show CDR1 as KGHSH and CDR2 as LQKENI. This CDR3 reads CASSPPGLNEKLFF. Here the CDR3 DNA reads TGTGCCAGCTCACCTCCGGGGCTGAATGAAAAACTGTTTTTT.

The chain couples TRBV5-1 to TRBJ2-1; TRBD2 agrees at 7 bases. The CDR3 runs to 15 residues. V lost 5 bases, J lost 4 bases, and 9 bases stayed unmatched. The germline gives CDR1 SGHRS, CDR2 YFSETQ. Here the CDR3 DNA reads TGCGCCAGCAGTGCTAGCGGAGGAAAGTACAATGAGCAGTTCTTC. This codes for CASSASGGKYNEQFF.

The CDR3 coding sequence is TGCGCCAGCAGCTCCGGCAACACCGGGGAGCTGTTTTTT. Residues: CASSSGNTGELFF. The gene calls are TRBV5-1 and TRBJ2-2; no clear D. Per the germline V gene, CDR1 is SGHRS and CDR2 is YFSETQ. The CDR3 is made up of 13 amino acids. V was cut by 3 bases and J by 2 bases, with 5 bases left in between.

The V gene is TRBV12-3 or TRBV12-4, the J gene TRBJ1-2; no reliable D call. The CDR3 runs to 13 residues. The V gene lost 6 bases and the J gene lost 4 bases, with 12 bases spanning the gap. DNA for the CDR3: TGTGCCAGCAGCCAAGGTGGGCCCTATGGCTACACCTTC. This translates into CASSQGGPYGYTF.

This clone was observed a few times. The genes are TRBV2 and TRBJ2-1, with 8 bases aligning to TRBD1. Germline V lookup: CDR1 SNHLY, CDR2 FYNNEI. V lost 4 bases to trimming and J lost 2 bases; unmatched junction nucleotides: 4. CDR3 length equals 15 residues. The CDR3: CASSGRTGPYNEQFF. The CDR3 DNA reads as TGTGCCAGCAGTGGAAGGACAGGGCCCTACAATGAGCAGTTCTTC. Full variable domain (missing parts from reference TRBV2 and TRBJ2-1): EPEVTQTPSHQVTQMGQEVILRCVPISNHLYFYWYRQILGQKVEFLVSFYNNEISEKSEIFDDQFSVERPDGSNFTLKIRSTKLEDSAMYFCASSGRTGPYNEQFFGPGTRLTVL.

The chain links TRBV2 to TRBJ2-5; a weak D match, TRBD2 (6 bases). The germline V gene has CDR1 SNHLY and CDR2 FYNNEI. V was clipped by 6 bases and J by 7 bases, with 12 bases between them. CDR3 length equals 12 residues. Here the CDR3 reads CASSGSSGTQYF. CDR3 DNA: TGTGCCAGCAGCGGGAGCAGCGGGACCCAGTACTTC.

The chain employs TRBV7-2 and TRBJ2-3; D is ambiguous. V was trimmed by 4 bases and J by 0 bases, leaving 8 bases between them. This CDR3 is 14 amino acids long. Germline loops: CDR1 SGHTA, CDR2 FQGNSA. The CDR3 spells CASSSLRSTDTQYF. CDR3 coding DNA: TGTGCCAGCAGCTCGCTGAGAAGCACAGATACGCAGTATTTT.

The CDR3 coding sequence is TGTGCCAGCAGCTTGAACGGTTTCTATGGCTACACCTTC. This codes for CASSLNGFYGYTF. The V call is TRBV7-9, the J call TRBJ1-2; no firm D call. This CDR3 has 13 residues. Germline CDR1 is SEHNR and CDR2 is FQNEAQ (reference sequence). V was pared by 3 bases and J by 4 bases, with 9 bases between.

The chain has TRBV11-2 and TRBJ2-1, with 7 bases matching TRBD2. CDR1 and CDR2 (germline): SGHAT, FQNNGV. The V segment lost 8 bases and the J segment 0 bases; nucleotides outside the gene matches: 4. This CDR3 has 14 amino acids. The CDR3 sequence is CASDRGSSYNEQFF. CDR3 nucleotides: TGTGCCAGCGACCGCGGGAGCTCCTACAATGAGCAGTTCTTC.

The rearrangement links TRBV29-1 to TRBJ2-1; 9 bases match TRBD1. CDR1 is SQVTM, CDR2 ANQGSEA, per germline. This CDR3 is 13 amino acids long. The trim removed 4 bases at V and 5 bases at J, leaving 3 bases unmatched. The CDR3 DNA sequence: TGCAGCGTTGGGGACAGGGTGAACAATGAGCAGTTCTTC. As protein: CSVGDRVNNEQFF.

CDR3 amino acids: CASSQVWRGMNTEAFF. CDR3 nucleotides: TGTGCCAGCAGCCAAGTGTGGCGGGGAATGAACACTGAAGCTTTCTTT. The chain couples TRBV3-1 (or the pseudogene TRBV3-2) to TRBJ1-1; D unresolved. The V gene's germline CDR1 is LGHDT and CDR2 YNNKEL (reference sequence). This CDR3 has 16 residues. The germline V and J ends were trimmed by 1 base and 0 bases, with 12 bases remaining between them.

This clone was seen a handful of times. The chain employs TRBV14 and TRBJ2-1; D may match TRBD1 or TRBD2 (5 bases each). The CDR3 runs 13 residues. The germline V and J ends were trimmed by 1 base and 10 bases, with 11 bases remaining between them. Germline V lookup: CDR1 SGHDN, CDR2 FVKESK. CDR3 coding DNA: TGTGCCAGCAGCCAAGTGAGAGGGACCGAGCAGTTCTTC. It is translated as CASSQVRGTEQFF. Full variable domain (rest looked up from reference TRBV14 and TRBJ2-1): EAGVTQFPSHSVIEKGQTVTLRCDPISGHDNLYWYRRVMGKEIKFLLHFVKESKQDESGMPNNRFLAERTGGTYSTLKVQPAELEDSGVYFCASSQVRGTEQFFGPGTRLTVL.

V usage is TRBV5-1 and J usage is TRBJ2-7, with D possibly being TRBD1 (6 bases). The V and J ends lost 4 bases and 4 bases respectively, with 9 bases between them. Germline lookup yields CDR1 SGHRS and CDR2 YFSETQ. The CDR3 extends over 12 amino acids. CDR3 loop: CASSRDKYEQYF. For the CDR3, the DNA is TGCGCCAGCAGCCGGGACAAATACGAGCAGTACTTC.

CDR3: CASSSGQGSSYNEQFF. The CDR3 nucleotides read TGTGCCAGCAGCTCCGGACAGGGGAGCTCCTACAATGAGCAGTTCTTC. The chain has TRBV11-2 and TRBJ2-1; TRBD1 agrees at 9 bases. Unmatched junction bases numbered 4, after V lost 4 bases and J lost 0 bases. This CDR3 is built from 16 residues. Germline loops: CDR1 SGHAT, CDR2 FQNNGV.

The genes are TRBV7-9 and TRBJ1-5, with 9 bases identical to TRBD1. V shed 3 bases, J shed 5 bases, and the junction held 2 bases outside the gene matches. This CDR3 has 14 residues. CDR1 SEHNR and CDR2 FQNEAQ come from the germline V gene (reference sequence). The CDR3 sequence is CASSFRDRDQPQHF. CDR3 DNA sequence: TGTGCCAGCAGCTTCCGGGACAGGGATCAGCCCCAGCATTTT.

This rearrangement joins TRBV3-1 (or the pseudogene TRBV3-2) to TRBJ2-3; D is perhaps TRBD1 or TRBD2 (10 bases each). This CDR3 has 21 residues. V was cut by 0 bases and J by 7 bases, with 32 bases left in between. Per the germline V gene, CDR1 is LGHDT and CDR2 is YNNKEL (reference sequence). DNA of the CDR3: TGTGCCAGCAGCCAAGATCTCCGACAGGGGGCAGCTAGCGGGGGCAGAAATACGCAGTATTTT. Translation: CASSQDLRQGAASGGRNTQYF.

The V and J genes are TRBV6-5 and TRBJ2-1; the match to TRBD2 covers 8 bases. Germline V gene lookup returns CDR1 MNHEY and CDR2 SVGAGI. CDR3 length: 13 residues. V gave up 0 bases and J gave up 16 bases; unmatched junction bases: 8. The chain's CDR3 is CASSYSGGTSYFF. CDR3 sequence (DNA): TGTGCCAGCAGTTACTCGGGGGGGACTAGTTACTTCTTC.

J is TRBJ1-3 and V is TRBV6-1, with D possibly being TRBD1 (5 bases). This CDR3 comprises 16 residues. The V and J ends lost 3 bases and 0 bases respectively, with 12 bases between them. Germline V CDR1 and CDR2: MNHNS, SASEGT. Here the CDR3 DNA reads TGTGCCAGCAGTGAGCCTGGACAAGCCTCTGGAAACACCATATATTTT. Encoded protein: CASSEPGQASGNTIYF.

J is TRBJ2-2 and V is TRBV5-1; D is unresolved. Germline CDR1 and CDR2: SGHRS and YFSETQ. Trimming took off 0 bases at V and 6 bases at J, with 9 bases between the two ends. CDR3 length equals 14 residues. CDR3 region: CASSLVHGPGELFF. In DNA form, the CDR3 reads TGCGCCAGCAGCTTGGTGCACGGCCCCGGGGAGCTGTTTTTT.